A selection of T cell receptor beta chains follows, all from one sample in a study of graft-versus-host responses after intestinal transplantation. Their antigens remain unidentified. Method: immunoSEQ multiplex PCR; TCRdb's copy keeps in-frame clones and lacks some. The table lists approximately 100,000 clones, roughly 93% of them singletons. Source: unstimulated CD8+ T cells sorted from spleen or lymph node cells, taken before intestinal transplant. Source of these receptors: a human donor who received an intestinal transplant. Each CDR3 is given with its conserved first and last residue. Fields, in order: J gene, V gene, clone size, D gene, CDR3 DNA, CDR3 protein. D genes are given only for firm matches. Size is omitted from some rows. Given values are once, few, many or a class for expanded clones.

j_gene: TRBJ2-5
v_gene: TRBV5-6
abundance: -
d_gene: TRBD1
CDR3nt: TGTGCCAGCAGCTTGTCACGGGGACAGGGAGAGGAGACCCAGTACTTC
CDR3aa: CASSLSRGQGEETQYF

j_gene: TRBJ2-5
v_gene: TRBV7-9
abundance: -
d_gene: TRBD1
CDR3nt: TGTGCCAGCAGCTTAGGGGGACAGGGGCTTGGGGAGACCCAGTACTTC
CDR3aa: CASSLGGQGLGETQYF

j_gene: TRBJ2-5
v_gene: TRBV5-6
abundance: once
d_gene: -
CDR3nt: TGTGCCAGCAGCTGGGGCACAGGGATAATTAGAGAGACCCAGTACTTC
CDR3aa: CASSWGTGIIRETQYF

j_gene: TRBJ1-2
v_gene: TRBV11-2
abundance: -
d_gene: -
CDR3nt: TGTGCCAGCAGCACCCAGGGTAGAGGGCGGGACTATGGCTACACCTTC
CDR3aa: CASSTQGRGRDYGYTF

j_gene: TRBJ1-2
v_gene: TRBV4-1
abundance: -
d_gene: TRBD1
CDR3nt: TGCGCCAGCAGCCAAGTCGGAGGACAGGATCCCCGAGCTAACTATGGCTACACCTTC
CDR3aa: CASSQVGGQDPRANYGYTF

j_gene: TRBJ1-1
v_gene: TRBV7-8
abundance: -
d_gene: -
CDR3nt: TGTGCCAGCAGCTTAGAGGCCGGGAACACTGAAGCTTTCTTT
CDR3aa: CASSLEAGNTEAFF

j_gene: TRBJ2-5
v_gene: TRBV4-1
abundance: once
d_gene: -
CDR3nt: TGCGCCAGCAGCCAGATCACAGGGCAAGAGACCCAGTACTTC
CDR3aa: CASSQITGQETQYF

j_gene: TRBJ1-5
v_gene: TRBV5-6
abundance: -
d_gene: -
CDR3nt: TGTGCCAGCAGCTTTGGACCCACTCAGCCCCAGCATTTT
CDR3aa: CASSFGPTQPQHF

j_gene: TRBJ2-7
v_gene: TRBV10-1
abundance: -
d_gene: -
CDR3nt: TGCGCCAGCAGTGATGGCGTCTACGAGCAGTACTTC
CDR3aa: CASSDGVYEQYF

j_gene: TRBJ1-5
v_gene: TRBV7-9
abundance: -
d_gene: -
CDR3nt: TGTGCCAGCAGCTTACATGATCAGCCCCAGCATTTT
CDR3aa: CASSLHDQPQHF

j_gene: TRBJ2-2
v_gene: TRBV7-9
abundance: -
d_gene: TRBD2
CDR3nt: TGTGCCAGCACCCGCGGGGGAGCGGAGCTGTTTTTT
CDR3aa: CASTRGGAELFF

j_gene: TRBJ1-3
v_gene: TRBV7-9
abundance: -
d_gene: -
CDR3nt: TGTGCCAGCAGCTTTGGAAACACCATATATTTT
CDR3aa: CASSFGNTIYF

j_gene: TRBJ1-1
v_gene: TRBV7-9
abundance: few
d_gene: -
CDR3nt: TGTGCCAGCAGCTTAGGGTACACTGAAGCTTTCTTT
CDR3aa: CASSLGYTEAFF

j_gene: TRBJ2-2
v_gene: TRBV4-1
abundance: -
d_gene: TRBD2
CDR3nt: TGCGCCAGCAGCCCCTCCGGACTAGCGGTGCCCGACGGGGAGCTGTTTTTT
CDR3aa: CASSPSGLAVPDGELFF

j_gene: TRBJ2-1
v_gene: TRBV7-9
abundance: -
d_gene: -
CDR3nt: TGTGCCAGCAGCTTAGCCACCGGGGCCAATTCCTACAATGAGCAGTTCTTC
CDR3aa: CASSLATGANSYNEQFF

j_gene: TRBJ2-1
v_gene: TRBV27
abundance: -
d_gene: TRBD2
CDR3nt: TGTGCCAGCAGTGTAGCGGGGGGGCACTACAATGAGCAGTTCTTC
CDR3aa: CASSVAGGHYNEQFF

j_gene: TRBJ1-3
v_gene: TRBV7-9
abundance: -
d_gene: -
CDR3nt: TGTGCCAGCGACGTCCGCTCTGGAAACACCATATATTTT
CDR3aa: CASDVRSGNTIYF

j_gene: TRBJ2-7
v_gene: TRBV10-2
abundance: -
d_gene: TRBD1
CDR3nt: TGCGCCAGCAGTGATGGGACAGGGGCCTACGAGCAGTACTTC
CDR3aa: CASSDGTGAYEQYF

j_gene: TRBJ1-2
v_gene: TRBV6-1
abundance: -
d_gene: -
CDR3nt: TGTGCCAGCAGTGAATGGGCGGAACCGGTCTATGGCTACACCTTC
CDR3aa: CASSEWAEPVYGYTF

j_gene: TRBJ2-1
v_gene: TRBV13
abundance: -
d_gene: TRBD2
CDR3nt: TGTGCCAGCAGCTTAGGCCGGCTAGCGGGGAGCTCCTACAATGAGCAGTTCTTC
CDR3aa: CASSLGRLAGSSYNEQFF

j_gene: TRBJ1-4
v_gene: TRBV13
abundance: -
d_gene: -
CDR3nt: TGTGCCAGCAGCTTAGGGGTGTTAGAGACGTCGACTAATGAAAAACTGTTTTTT
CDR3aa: CASSLGVLETSTNEKLFF

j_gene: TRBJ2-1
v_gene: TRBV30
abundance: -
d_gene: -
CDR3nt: TGTGCCTGGAGCGTCAGCGGGCTCGAGCAGTTCTTC
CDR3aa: CAWSVSGLEQFF

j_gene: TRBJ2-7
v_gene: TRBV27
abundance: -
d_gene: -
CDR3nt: TGTGCCAGCAGTCTCCCCGGGGTCGAGCAGTACTTC
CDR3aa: CASSLPGVEQYF

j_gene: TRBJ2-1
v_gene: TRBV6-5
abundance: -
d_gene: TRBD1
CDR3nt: TGTGCCAGCAGCCTAAGGACAGGGGATTACAATGAGCAGTTCTTC
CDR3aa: CASSLRTGDYNEQFF

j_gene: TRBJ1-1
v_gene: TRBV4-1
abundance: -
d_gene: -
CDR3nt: TGCGCCAGCAGCCAAGGAGGGCGAGCCACTGAAGCTTTCTTT
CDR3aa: CASSQGGRATEAFF

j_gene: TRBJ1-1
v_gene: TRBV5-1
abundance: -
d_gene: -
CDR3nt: TGCGCCAGCAGCTTGGGGAACCTGAACACTGAAGCTTTCTTT
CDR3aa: CASSLGNLNTEAFF

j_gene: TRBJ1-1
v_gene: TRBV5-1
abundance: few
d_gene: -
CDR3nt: TGCGCCAGCAGCCCTAAGACGGGGAACACTGAAGCTTTCTTT
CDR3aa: CASSPKTGNTEAFF

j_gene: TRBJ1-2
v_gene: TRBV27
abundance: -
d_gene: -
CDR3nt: TGTGCCAGTCGGGACCCTAACTATGGCTACACCTTC
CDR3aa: CASRDPNYGYTF

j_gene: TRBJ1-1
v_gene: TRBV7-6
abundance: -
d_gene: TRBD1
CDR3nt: TGTGCCAGCAGCTTGTTACCCGGGACAGAAAAATACGAAGCTTTCTTT
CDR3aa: CASSLLPGTEKYEAFF

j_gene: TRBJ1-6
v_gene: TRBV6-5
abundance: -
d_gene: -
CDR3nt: TGTGCCAGCAGTTATAGAGGGCTCAATTCACCCCTCCACTTT
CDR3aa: CASSYRGLNSPLHF

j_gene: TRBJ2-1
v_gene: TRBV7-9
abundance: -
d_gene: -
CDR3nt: TGTGCCAGCAGCCTCCCACGGGATGAGCAGTTCTTC
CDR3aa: CASSLPRDEQFF

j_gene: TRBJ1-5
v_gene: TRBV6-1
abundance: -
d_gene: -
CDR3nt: TGTGCCAGCAGTGAACTTCATGGGGGCTCGGGGCAGCCCCAGCATTTT
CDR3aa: CASSELHGGSGQPQHF

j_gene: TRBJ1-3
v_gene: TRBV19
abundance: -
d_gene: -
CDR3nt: TGTGCCAGTAGCCCCGGGACGGGATACACCATATATTTT
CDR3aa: CASSPGTGYTIYF

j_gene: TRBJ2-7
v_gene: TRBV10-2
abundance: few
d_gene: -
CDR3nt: TGCGCCAGCACTGGTTCCCCCTACTCCTACGAGCAGTACTTC
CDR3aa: CASTGSPYSYEQYF

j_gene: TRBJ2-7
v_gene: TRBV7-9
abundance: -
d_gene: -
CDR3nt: TGTGCCAGCAGCCCCTCGACGGGGGCGTTCCGCTACGAGCAGTACTTC
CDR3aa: CASSPSTGAFRYEQYF

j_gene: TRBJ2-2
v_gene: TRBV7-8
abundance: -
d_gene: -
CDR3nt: TGTGCCAGCAGCTTAGAAGGGGGGGGGCGAGGGGAGCTGTTTTTT
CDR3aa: CASSLEGGGRGELFF

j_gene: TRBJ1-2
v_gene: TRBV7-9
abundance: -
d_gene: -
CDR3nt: TGTGCCAGCAGCTCTCCGAATGGCTACACCTTC
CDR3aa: CASSSPNGYTF

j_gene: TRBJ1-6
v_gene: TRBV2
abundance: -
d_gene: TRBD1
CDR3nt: TGTGCCAGCAGAAGACAGGGGGTCGGTAATTCACCCCTCCACTTT
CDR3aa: CASRRQGVGNSPLHF

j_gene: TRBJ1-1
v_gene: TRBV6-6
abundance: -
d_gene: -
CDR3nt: TGTGCCAGCAGTTACTTGGGGGTAGGGACTGAAGCTTTCTTT
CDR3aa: CASSYLGVGTEAFF

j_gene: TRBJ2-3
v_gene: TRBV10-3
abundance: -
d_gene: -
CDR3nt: TGTGCCATCAGTGACCCGTCGACCAACCTCGGATCAGATACGCAGTATTTT
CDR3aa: CAISDPSTNLGSDTQYF

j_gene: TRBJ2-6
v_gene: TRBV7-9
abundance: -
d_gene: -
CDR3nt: TGTGCCAGCAGCTTAGGGGCGCCCTCTGGGGCCAACGTCCTGACTTTC
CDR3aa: CASSLGAPSGANVLTF

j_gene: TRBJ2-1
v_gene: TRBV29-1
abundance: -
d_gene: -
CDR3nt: TGCAGCGTTGCAACTTTTCCGGGTGAGCAGTTCTTC
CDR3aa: CSVATFPGEQFF

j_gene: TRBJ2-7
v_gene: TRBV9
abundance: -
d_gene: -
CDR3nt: TGTGCCAGCAGCGTAGAGGACAGCCCCCTATCTTACGAGCAGTACTTC
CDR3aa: CASSVEDSPLSYEQYF